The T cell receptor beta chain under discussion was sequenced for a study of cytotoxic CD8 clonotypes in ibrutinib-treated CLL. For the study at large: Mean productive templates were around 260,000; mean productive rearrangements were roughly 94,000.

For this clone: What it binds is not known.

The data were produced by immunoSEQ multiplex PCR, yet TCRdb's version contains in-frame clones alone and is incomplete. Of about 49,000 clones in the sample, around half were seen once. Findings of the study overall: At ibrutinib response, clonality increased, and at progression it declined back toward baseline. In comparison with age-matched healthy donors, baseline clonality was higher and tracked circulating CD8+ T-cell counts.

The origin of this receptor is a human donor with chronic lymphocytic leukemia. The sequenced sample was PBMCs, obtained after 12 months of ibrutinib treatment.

DNA for the CDR3: TGTGCCAGCTCACCACCGGCGGGCTCTGGGGCCAACGTCCTGACTTTC. Its translation: CASSPPAGSGANVLTF. The chain employs TRBV18 and TRBJ2-6; D is perhaps TRBD2 (5 bases). The CDR3 loop spans 16 amino acids. The germline V gene has CDR1 KGHSH and CDR2 LQKENI. Trimming left V 0 bases short and J 0 bases short, with 6 bases between.